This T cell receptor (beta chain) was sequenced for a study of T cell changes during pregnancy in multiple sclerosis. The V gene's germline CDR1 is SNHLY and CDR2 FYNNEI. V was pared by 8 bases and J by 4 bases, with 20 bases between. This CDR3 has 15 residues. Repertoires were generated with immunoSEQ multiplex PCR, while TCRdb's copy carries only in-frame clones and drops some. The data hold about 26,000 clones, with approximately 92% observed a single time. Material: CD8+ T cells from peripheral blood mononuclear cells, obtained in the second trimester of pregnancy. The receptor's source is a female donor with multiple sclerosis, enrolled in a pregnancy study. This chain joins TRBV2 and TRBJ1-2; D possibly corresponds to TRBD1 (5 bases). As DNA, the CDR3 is TGTGCCAGCCCCTTCGGAGGGGATGGTAGCTATGGCTACACCTTC. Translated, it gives CASPFGGDGSYGYTF.